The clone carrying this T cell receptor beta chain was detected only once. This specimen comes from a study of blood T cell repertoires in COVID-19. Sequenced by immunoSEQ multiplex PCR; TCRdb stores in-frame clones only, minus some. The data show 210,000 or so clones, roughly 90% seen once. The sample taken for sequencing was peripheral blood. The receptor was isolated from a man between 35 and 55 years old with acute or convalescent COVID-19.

The CDR3 DNA reads TGTGCCAGTAGTGACAGGAACACTGAAGCTTTCTTT. Translating gives CASSDRNTEAFF. The genes are TRBV19 and TRBJ1-1; possibly TRBD1 for D (5 bases). The length of the CDR3 is 12 residues. The germline V gene encodes CDR1 LNHDA and CDR2 SQIVND (reference sequence). The V end was cut by 5 bases, the J end by 1 base, with 5 bases between. The whole variable domain, remainder taken from reference TRBV19 and TRBJ1-1, is DGGITQSPKYLFRKEGQNVTLSCEQNLNHDAMYWYRQDPGQGLRLIYYSQIVNDFQKGDIAEGYSVSREKKESFPLTVTSAQKNPTAFYLCASSDRNTEAFFGQGTRLTVV.